One sample yielded the 7 T cell receptor beta chains listed below, sequenced in a study of blood T cells in healthy people across ages (dated by TCRdb to about 2015). Preparation of the library involved 5' RACE. TCRdb lists the instrument as Illumina HiSeq 2500. A second PCR of 7 to 11 cycles was run with a J-beta primer mix and a sample-barcoded 5' primer. TCRdb reran the public reads through fastp at Q25 and MiXCR, keeping productive beta chains. Records with the same CDR3 protein are collapsed into one entry carrying the most frequent genes and DNA. Within this sample are 600,000 or so distinct CDR3 sequences, with less than 60% of them counted one time only. 20% to 25% of the sample belongs to the ten largest clones. Sequencing was performed on blood. Receptors originate from an older man in good health.

The V gene is TRBV7-9, the J gene TRBJ1-1, with D uncertain. The germline gives CDR1 SEHNR, CDR2 FQNEAQ (reference sequence). The CDR3 sequence is 13 residues long. Trimming removed 2 bases from V and 3 bases from J, with 7 bases in between. The CDR3 region is CASSLSLDTEAFF. CDR3 sequence (DNA): TGTGCCAGCAGCTTATCATTGGACACTGAAGCTTTCTTT.

The J gene is TRBJ2-7, the V gene TRBV12-5; D is undetermined. Trimming took off 1 base at V and 3 bases at J, with 4 bases between the two ends. The CDR3 sequence is 12 residues long. CDR1 is LGHNT and CDR2 is FRNRAP in the germline V gene. The CDR3 DNA follows: TGTGCTAGTGGTTTGGACCGCTACGAGCAGTACTTC. This sequence encodes CASGLDRYEQYF.

This clonotype was counted a few times. This CDR3 is CASSYSSGRTHNSPLHF. The DNA of the CDR3 is TGTGCCAGCAGTTACTCATCAGGGAGGACCCATAATTCACCCCTCCACTTT. J is TRBJ1-6 and V is TRBV6-5, with D possibly matching TRBD1 (5 bases). Trimming removed 0 bases at V and 5 bases at J, with 14 bases between. The CDR3 runs to 17 residues. Germline values: CDR1 MNHEY, CDR2 SVGAGI.

The chain links TRBV20-1 to TRBJ1-1; D is uncertain. Germline assignment: CDR1 DFQATT and CDR2 SNEGSKA (reference sequence). V was shortened by 8 bases and J by 1 base, with 14 bases between the two germline ends. The CDR3 covers 13 residues. CDR3 protein: CSTPGPGNTEAFF. The CDR3, as DNA: TGCAGTACTCCCGGGCCGGGGAACACTGAAGCTTTCTTT.

This clonotype occurred a few times. This chain joins TRBV2 and TRBJ2-7, with TRBD1 matching over 7 bases. J lost 4 bases, V lost 4 bases, and 7 bases had no gene match. Germline CDR1 and CDR2: SNHLY and FYNNEI. The CDR3 runs to 14 residues. The CDR3 reads CASSVGGRGYEQYF. The CDR3 DNA follows: TGTGCCAGCAGTGTGGGTGGCAGGGGGTACGAGCAGTACTTC.

The V gene is TRBV3-1, the J gene TRBJ2-5, with TRBD2 matching over 9 bases. This CDR3 is built from 15 residues. Germline values: CDR1 LGHDT, CDR2 YNNKEL (reference sequence). V trimming: 4 bases; J trimming: 0 bases; junction bases outside the gene matches: 3. The CDR3 DNA reads as TGTGCCAGCAGCCTTGCTAGCGGGGACCAAGAGACCCAGTACTTC. Its protein is CASSLASGDQETQYF.

In regard to this clonotype: It may be a read error: a sequence one base away is much more abundant. The chain has TRBV6-5 and TRBJ2-4; D is perhaps TRBD1 (6 bases). The germline gives CDR1 MNHEY, CDR2 SVGAGI. The CDR3 is made up of 14 amino acids. This CDR3 is CACSLQGGKNIQYF. CDR3 nucleotide sequence: TGTGCCTGCAGTTTACAGGGCGGAAAAAACATTCAGTACTTC.